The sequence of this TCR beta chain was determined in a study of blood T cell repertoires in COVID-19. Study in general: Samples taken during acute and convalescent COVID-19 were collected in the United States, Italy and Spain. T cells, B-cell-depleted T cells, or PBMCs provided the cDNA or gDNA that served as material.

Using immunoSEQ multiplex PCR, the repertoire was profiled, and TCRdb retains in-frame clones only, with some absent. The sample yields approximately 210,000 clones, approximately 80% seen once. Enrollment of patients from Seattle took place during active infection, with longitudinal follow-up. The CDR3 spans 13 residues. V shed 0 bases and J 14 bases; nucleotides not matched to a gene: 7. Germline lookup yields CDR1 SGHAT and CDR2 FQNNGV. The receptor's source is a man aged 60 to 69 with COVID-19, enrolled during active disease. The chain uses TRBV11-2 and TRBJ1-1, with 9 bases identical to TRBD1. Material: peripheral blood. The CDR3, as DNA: TGTGCCAGCAGCTTAGAGGGGCCGGGACAGGGCTTCTTT. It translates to CASSLEGPGQGFF. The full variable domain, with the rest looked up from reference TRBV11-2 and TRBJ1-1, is EAGVAQSPRYKIIEKRQSVAFWCNPISGHATLYWYQQILGQGPKLLIQFQNNGVVDDSQLPKDRFSAERLKGVDSTLKIQPAKLEDSAVYLCASSLEGPGQGFFGQGTRLTVV.